This T cell receptor beta chain was recorded in a study of identical twins. Findings and limits, study-wide: Cord blood beta clonotypes present at high abundance carried fewer insertions; no such pattern appeared in memory repertoires. Out-of-frame TCR alpha sharing observed in monozygotic twins exceeded model estimates.

Healthy Caucasians made up all donors. Template switching introduced a universal primer site, and the cDNA bore unique molecular identifiers. TCRdb re-called the 5' RACE reads with MiXCR, one entry per CDR3 protein. The sample includes under 900,000 distinct CDR3 sequences, 10% to 15% of them seen just once. As concerns this clonotype: Its target is unknown.

Trimming removed 4 bases at V and 0 bases at J, with 22 bases between. This CDR3 comprises 20 residues. CDR1 MNHEY and CDR2 SVGEGT come from the germline V gene. This sample was also put to use in a study of yellow fever vaccine responses in identical twins.

The sequencing sample was made of PBMCs. The clonotype originates from a woman younger than 30 in good health. The chain uses TRBV6-2 or TRBV6-3 and TRBJ1-6; D gene uncertain. The DNA of the CDR3 is TGTGCCAGCAGTTTCAACCGGGGTCAGGAACCTCGCTCCTATAATTCACCCCTCCACTTT. It codes for CASSFNRGQEPRSYNSPLHF.